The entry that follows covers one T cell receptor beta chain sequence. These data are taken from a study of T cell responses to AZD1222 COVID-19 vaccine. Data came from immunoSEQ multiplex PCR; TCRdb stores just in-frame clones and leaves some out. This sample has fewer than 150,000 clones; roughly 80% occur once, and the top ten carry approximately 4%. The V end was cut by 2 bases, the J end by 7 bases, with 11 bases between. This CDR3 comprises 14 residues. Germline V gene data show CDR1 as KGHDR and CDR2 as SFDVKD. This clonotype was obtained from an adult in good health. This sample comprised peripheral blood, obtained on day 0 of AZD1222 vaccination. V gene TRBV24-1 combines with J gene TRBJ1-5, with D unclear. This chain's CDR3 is CATSDSRDGQPQHF. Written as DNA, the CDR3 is TGTGCCACCAGTGATTCCCGGGATGGGCAGCCCCAGCATTTT.